This T cell receptor beta chain was sequenced in a study of blood T cell repertoires in COVID-19. Study at large: The United States, Italy and Spain supplied acute and convalescent COVID-19 samples. PBMCs, B-cell-depleted T cells, or T cells were the source of the cDNA or gDNA that made up the material.

Per the germline V gene, CDR1 is SGHKS and CDR2 is YYEKEE (reference sequence). J lost 1 base, V lost 7 bases, and 13 bases had no gene match. This CDR3 is 16 amino acids long. Per the study methods: Estimated nucleated cell counts came from reference gene primer amplification. Assay used: immunoSEQ multiplex PCR; TCRdb lists only in-frame clones, some missing. D and trimming were read from the DNA, whereas the V and J calls and clone size are those reported in that table. The data show just under 60,000 clones, with approximately 86% seen just once and approximately 4.8% held by the top ten. The chain is built from TRBV5-5 and TRBJ2-5, with TRBD2 matching 7 bases. The sample taken for sequencing was peripheral blood. The TCR comes from a man between 60 and 75 years old with acute or convalescent COVID-19. This CDR3 is CASHGLAGPTQETQYF. CDR3 DNA: TGTGCCAGCCATGGATTAGCGGGTCCCACCCAAGAGACCCAGTACTTC.